A single sample is the source of the 11 T cell receptor beta chains below, sequenced in a study of blood T cell repertoires in COVID-19. TCRdb's table, derived via immunoSEQ multiplex PCR, lists solely in-frame clones and lacks some. The data hold about 250,000 clones, with about 86% observed a single time. The specimen was peripheral blood. The receptors stem from a man aged 35 to 55 with active or convalescent COVID-19.

This clone was seen more than once but under ten times. CDR3 coding DNA: TGTGCCAGCAGTTTTGCGCTAGCGGGAGTAGGAGAGCAGTTCTTC. Translated: CASSFALAGVGEQFF. The chain is built from TRBV27 and TRBJ2-1; 10 bases match TRBD2. This CDR3 spans 15 amino acids. Per germline, CDR1 MNHEY and CDR2 SMNVEV (reference sequence). The V and J ends lost 3 bases and 10 bases, in that order; junction bases with no gene match: 9.

The chain uses TRBV7-3 and TRBJ2-5; 9 bases fit TRBD2. Per germline, CDR1 SGHTA and CDR2 FQGTGA. V lost 5 bases to trimming and J lost 4 bases; unmatched junction nucleotides: 5. This CDR3 is built from 14 residues. The chain's CDR3 is CASSPSGGRETQYF. The DNA for the CDR3 is TGTGCCAGCAGCCCGAGCGGGGGGCGAGAGACCCAGTACTTC. Full variable domain (missing parts from reference TRBV7-3 and TRBJ2-5): GAGVSQTPSNKVTEKGKYVELRCDPISGHTALYWYRQSLGQGPEFLIYFQGTGAADDSGLPNDRFFAVRPEGSVSTLKIQRTERGDSAVYLCASSPSGGRETQYFGPGTRLLVL.

The chain combines TRBV6-2 or TRBV6-3 with TRBJ2-1; 12 bases align to TRBD1. CDR1 and CDR2 (germline): MNHEY, SVGEGT. The CDR3 sequence is 20 residues long. V lost 2 bases to trimming and J lost 8 bases; unmatched junction nucleotides: 19. Written as DNA, the CDR3 is TGTGCCAGCAGTTACGGGACAGGGGGCAGTTTAGGACTCCCTATGGATGAGCAGTTCTTC. This codes for CASSYGTGGSLGLPMDEQFF.

The rearrangement joins TRBV5-1 to TRBJ1-1, with D uncertain. The CDR3 sequence is 12 residues long. V was shortened by 0 bases and J by 4 bases, with 4 bases between the two germline ends. Germline CDR1 SGHRS, CDR2 YFSETQ. For the CDR3, the DNA is TGCGCCAGCAGCTTGGAAGCCACTGAAGCTTTCTTT. Residues: CASSLEATEAFF.

The chain combines TRBV7-9 with TRBJ2-5; 8 bases map to TRBD1. CDR3 size: 17 residues. With 3 bases clipped from V and 4 bases from J, the junction kept 13 bases outside the gene matches. CDR1 and CDR2 (germline): SEHNR, FQNEAQ (reference sequence). The CDR3 nucleotides are TGTGCCAGCAGCTTCGCCGTGAAACAGGGGGAAGGAGAGACCCAGTACTTC. The encoded protein is CASSFAVKQGEGETQYF.

J is TRBJ1-5 and V is TRBV19, with 8 bases fitting TRBD1. CDR3 length: 16 amino acids. CDR1 and CDR2 (germline): LNHDA, SQIVND (reference sequence). After removal of 1 base from V and 5 bases from J, the junction contained 7 bases not matched to a gene. The DNA for the CDR3 is TGTGCCAGTAGTATAGTTGGCAGGGGGCTTCATCAGCCCCAGCATTTT. Residues: CASSIVGRGLHQPQHF.

This chain joins TRBV5-1 and TRBJ1-5, with 10 bases identical to TRBD1. Germline V gene data show CDR1 as SGHRS and CDR2 as YFSETQ. Trimming cost V 4 bases and J 5 bases; bases outside gene matches: 6. The CDR3 is made up of 15 amino acids. CDR3 in amino acids: CASSPGQGIDQPQHF. The CDR3 DNA sequence: TGCGCCAGCAGCCCGGGACAGGGGATCGATCAGCCCCAGCATTTT.

This rearrangement joins TRBV30 to TRBJ2-1; 12 bases line up with TRBD2. Germline lookup yields CDR1 GTSNPN and CDR2 SVGIG (reference sequence). Germline trimming cut 5 bases from V and 9 bases from J; bases unmatched to any gene: 5. The CDR3 sequence is 13 residues long. The CDR3 is CAWDGLAGTEQFF. In nucleotides, the CDR3 is TGTGCCTGGGACGGACTAGCGGGAACTGAGCAGTTCTTC.

The rearrangement links TRBV6-1 to TRBJ1-3, with D uncertain. The CDR3 length is 16 residues. Trimming removed 0 bases from V and 1 base from J, with 10 bases in between. Germline V gene lookup returns CDR1 MNHNS and CDR2 SASEGT. DNA for the CDR3: TGTGCCAGCAGTGAAGCGAGGGTGTCATCTGGAAACACCATATATTTT. Translation gives CASSEARVSSGNTIYF.

The rearrangement links TRBV4-3 to TRBJ1-6, with TRBD1 identical over 10 bases. Unmatched junction bases numbered 8, after V lost 3 bases and J lost 9 bases. Germline values: CDR1 LGHNA, CDR2 YSLEER. CDR3 size: 16 residues. The CDR3 DNA is TGCGCCAGCAGCCAGAACCGGGACAGGGGCGCTTCACCCCTCCACTTT. This codes for CASSQNRDRGASPLHF.

In this sample, this clone turned up a few times. The chain couples TRBV30 to TRBJ1-2, with TRBD1 identical over 9 bases. From germline, CDR1 is GTSNPN and CDR2 SVGIG (reference sequence). Germline trimming cut 8 bases from V and 8 bases from J; bases unmatched to any gene: 15. The CDR3 length is 14 residues. The CDR3 reads CAGGGTGGQGGYTF. The DNA of the CDR3 is TGTGCCGGGGGGGGAACAGGGGGCCAGGGAGGCTACACCTTC.